These 12 T cell receptor beta chains share one sample of origin, sequenced in a study of blood T cell repertoires in COVID-19. Generated by immunoSEQ multiplex PCR, the TCRdb table keeps only in-frame clones and is missing some. In the table there are a few hundred thousand clones, 70% to 90% of which are singletons. Source material: peripheral blood. Receptor source: a man aged 25-45 years who had recovered from COVID-19.

The gene calls are TRBV5-1 and TRBJ1-4, with D uncertain. V lost 1 base, J lost 1 base, and 5 bases lay in between. Germline V CDR1 and CDR2: SGHRS, YFSETQ. This CDR3 is 14 amino acids long. The CDR3: CASSLSLTNEKLFF. The CDR3 DNA sequence: TGCGCCAGCAGCTTGTCTTTAACTAATGAAAAACTGTTTTTT. Supplemented by reference TRBV5-1 and TRBJ1-4, the full variable domain reads KAGVTQTPRYLIKTRGQQVTLSCSPISGHRSVSWYQQTPGQGLQFLFEYFSETQRNKGNFPGRFSGRQFSNSRSEMNVSTLELGDSALYLCASSLSLTNEKLFFGSGTQLSVL.

CDR3 residues: CASRGLWDREMAPLHF. The DNA of the CDR3 is TGTGCCAGCAGGGGACTTTGGGACAGGGAAATGGCACCCCTCCACTTT. The rearrangement joins TRBV27 to TRBJ1-6, with 9 bases that match TRBD1. The CDR3 has 16 residues. V shed 6 bases and J 11 bases; nucleotides not matched to a gene: 14. Germline CDR1 reads MNHEY; CDR2 reads SMNVEV (reference sequence).

V and J are TRBV19 and TRBJ1-4, with D unresolved. CDR3 length equals 16 residues. V lost 5 bases and J 3 bases, leaving 16 bases between the germline ends. Germline values: CDR1 LNHDA, CDR2 SQIVND (reference sequence). The CDR3: CASSYIWGAANEKLFF. The CDR3, as DNA: TGTGCCAGTAGTTACATTTGGGGAGCAGCTAATGAAAAACTGTTTTTT.

This rearrangement joins TRBV9 to TRBJ2-7, with 8 bases that match TRBD2. The CDR3 length is 14 residues. Germline V gene data show CDR1 as SGDLS and CDR2 as YYNGEE. Trimming cost V 3 bases and J 2 bases; bases outside gene matches: 4. The CDR3 loop reads CASSGTSGPYEQYF. The CDR3 DNA follows: TGTGCCAGCAGCGGCACTAGCGGCCCCTACGAGCAGTACTTC.

This clone was detected once. The rearrangement joins TRBV5-5 to TRBJ1-2; 7 positions agree with TRBD1. The CDR3 spans 15 residues. Germline CDR1 is SGHKS and CDR2 is YYEKEE (reference sequence). J was trimmed by 7 bases and V by 0 bases; bases with no gene match: 9. The CDR3 region is CASSLGGGRAAGYTF. Here the CDR3 DNA reads TGTGCCAGCAGCTTGGGAGGGGGCAGGGCGGCTGGCTACACCTTC. The full variable domain, with the rest looked up from reference TRBV5-5 and TRBJ1-2, is DAGVTQSPTHLIKTRGQQVTLRCSPISGHKSVSWYQQVLGQGPQFIFQYYEKEERGRGNFPDRFSARQFPNYSSELNVNALLLGDSALYLCASSLGGGRAAGYTFGSGTRLTVV.

The chain joins TRBV19 to TRBJ1-1; D is undetermined. Trimming pared 3 bases from V and 11 bases from J, leaving 13 bases between. The germline CDR1 and CDR2 sequences are LNHDA and SQIVND (reference sequence). The CDR3 consists of 12 residues. CDR3 sequence reads: CASSIMGVNAFF. CDR3 nucleotide sequence: TGTGCCAGTAGTATTATGGGAGTGAACGCTTTCTTT.

The J gene is TRBJ1-5, the V gene TRBV11-2, with 9 bases aligning to TRBD1. The junction had 4 bases not matched to a gene; V was cut back by 3 bases and J by 4 bases. This CDR3 has 15 residues. Germline V gene data show CDR1 as SGHAT and CDR2 as FQNNGV. CDR3 amino acids: CASSLQTGGNQPQHF. The CDR3, as DNA: TGTGCCAGCAGCTTGCAGACAGGGGGGAATCAGCCCCAGCATTTT.

This chain uses TRBV5-5 with TRBJ1-4; D remains unclear. CDR1 and CDR2 from the germline V gene are SGHKS and YYEKEE (reference sequence). Trimming left V 1 base short and J 7 bases short, with 5 bases between. This CDR3 is built from 12 residues. CDR3 loop: CASSLSGEKLFF. The CDR3 coding sequence is TGTGCCAGCAGCTTGTCCGGTGAAAAACTGTTTTTT.

This chain connects TRBV10-1 to TRBJ2-7, with D perhaps TRBD1 (6 bases). Trimming removed 5 bases from V and 1 base from J, with 15 bases in between. This CDR3 is built from 15 residues. Germline values: CDR1 WNHNN, CDR2 SYGVQD (reference sequence). CDR3 DNA: TGCGCCAGCAGTACCGGGACAACTAGTTCCTACGAGCAGTACTTC. It is translated as CASSTGTTSSYEQYF.

V usage is TRBV11-2 and J usage is TRBJ1-1; 10 positions match TRBD1. Germline V CDR1 and CDR2: SGHAT, FQNNGV. Losses at the gene ends were 5 bases for V and 0 bases for J; bases not matched to a gene: 6. The CDR3 sequence is 16 residues long. The CDR3 reads CASSPGTGAMNTEAFF. CDR3 bases: TGTGCCAGCAGCCCGGGGACAGGGGCAATGAACACTGAAGCTTTCTTT. Full variable domain (missing parts from reference TRBV11-2 and TRBJ1-1): EAGVAQSPRYKIIEKRQSVAFWCNPISGHATLYWYQQILGQGPKLLIQFQNNGVVDDSQLPKDRFSAERLKGVDSTLKIQPAKLEDSAVYLCASSPGTGAMNTEAFFGQGTRLTVV.

The chain recombines TRBV27 with TRBJ1-2; 9 bases agree with TRBD1. The junction had 8 bases not matched to a gene; V was cut back by 6 bases and J by 0 bases. The CDR3 covers 16 residues. Germline V lookup: CDR1 MNHEY, CDR2 SMNVEV (reference sequence). CDR3 sequence: CASSPNRGQSNYGYTF. The CDR3 DNA reads as TGTGCCAGCAGCCCGAACAGGGGGCAATCTAACTATGGCTACACCTTC.

This chain uses TRBV19 with TRBJ1-2; D might be TRBD1 (6 bases). Germline V gene data show CDR1 as LNHDA and CDR2 as SQIVND (reference sequence). This CDR3 has 12 amino acids. Trimming removed 8 bases from V and 4 bases from J, with 11 bases in between. As DNA, the CDR3 is TGTGCCAGTTTCATAGGGGGCTATGGCTACACCTTC. This codes for CASFIGGYGYTF. Supplemented by reference TRBV19 and TRBJ1-2, the full variable domain reads DGGITQSPKYLFRKEGQNVTLSCEQNLNHDAMYWYRQDPGQGLRLIYYSQIVNDFQKGDIAEGYSVSREKKESFPLTVTSAQKNPTAFYLCASFIGGYGYTFGSGTRLTVV.